This paragraph reports one T cell receptor (beta chain). Its antigen is still unknown. The entry originates in a study of graft-versus-host responses after intestinal transplantation. Study-level background: Each of the recipients got a multivisceral, liver-intestinal, or isolated intestinal transplant. Anti-thymocyte globulin served as induction for all recipients, who then took tacrolimus and steroids for about three years. Study results and caveats: Graft-versus-host to host-versus-graft clonal ratios in allografts were high in patients with graft-donor T cell macrochimerism. Recipient marrow harbored GvH clones, some of which surfaced first in ileum or blood.

The method was immunoSEQ multiplex PCR; TCRdb's version includes in-frame clones alone and lacks a portion of them. The data hold some 97,000 clones, with roughly 90% observed a single time. Germline V gene lookup returns CDR1 SGHRS and CDR2 YFSETQ. CDR3 length equals 13 residues. Trimming removed 0 bases from V and 6 bases from J, with 6 bases in between. This clonotype was sampled from a human donor who was the organ donor for an intestinal transplant. This rearrangement joins TRBV5-1 to TRBJ2-2; D is unresolved. The material was unstimulated CD4+ T cells sorted from spleen or lymph node cells, obtained before transplant. For the CDR3, the DNA is TGCGCCAGCAGCTTGGACACCTCCGGGGAGCTGTTTTTT. It codes for CASSLDTSGELFF. The full variable domain, completed using reference TRBV5-1 and TRBJ2-2, is KAGVTQTPRYLIKTRGQQVTLSCSPISGHRSVSWYQQTPGQGLQFLFEYFSETQRNKGNFPGRFSGRQFSNSRSEMNVSTLELGDSALYLCASSLDTSGELFFGEGSRLTVL.